These 9 T cell receptor beta chains originate from one sample sequenced in a study of radiation and T cells in renal cell carcinoma. As to time point: blood 2 weeks post-SBRT. Described treatment: 15 Gy SBRT to primary tumor, nephrectomy 4 weeks later. Measured with immunoSEQ multiplex PCR; TCRdb has only the in-frame clones, and not every one. Among 160,000 or so clones listed, 80% to 90% were seen once. The sample was blood, taken from a patient whose treatment included radiotherapy and nephrectomy. Receptors originate from a woman between 45 and 60 years old with renal cell carcinoma.

The chain recombines TRBV7-9 with TRBJ1-1; D remains unclear. The CDR3 is 14 amino acids. Germline V gene sequence: CDR1 SEHNR, CDR2 FQNEAQ (reference sequence). Trimming took 1 base from V and 0 from J, leaving 6 bases between them. CDR3 residues: CASSLEGMNTEAFF. As DNA, the CDR3 is TGTGCCAGCAGCTTAGAAGGGATGAACACTGAAGCTTTCTTT.

The gene calls are TRBV9 and TRBJ2-1; 10 bases line up with TRBD2. The length of the CDR3 is 16 residues. Germline trimming cut 3 bases from V and 4 bases from J; bases unmatched to any gene: 7. Germline V gene sequence: CDR1 SGDLS, CDR2 YYNGEE. The CDR3 reads CASSALAGGRYNEQFF. The CDR3, as DNA: TGTGCCAGCAGCGCCTTAGCGGGGGGACGTTACAATGAGCAGTTCTTC. The full variable domain, in which reference TRBV9 and TRBJ2-1 provide the parts outside the CDR3, is DSGVTQTPKHLITATGQRVTLRCSPRSGDLSVYWYQQSLDQGLQFLIQYYNGEERAKGNILERFSAQQFPDLHSELNLSSLELGDSALYFCASSALAGGRYNEQFFGPGTRLTVL.

The V call is TRBV4-1, the J call TRBJ2-1, with TRBD2 matching 9 bases. CDR1 and CDR2 (germline): MGHRA, YSYEKL. This CDR3 is 14 amino acids long. The ends lost 6 bases at V and 10 bases at J; junction bases unmatched: 10. CDR3 residues: CASSLAGKLEEQFF. CDR3 sequence (DNA): TGCGCCAGCAGTCTAGCGGGGAAACTGGAAGAGCAGTTCTTC.

The rearrangement joins TRBV7-9 to TRBJ1-6; a weak D match, TRBD1 (5 bases). CDR3 length: 14 residues. Germline V gives CDR1 SEHNR, CDR2 FQNEAQ (reference sequence). V lost 1 base and J lost 9, with 10 bases in between. The CDR3, as DNA: TGTGCCAGCAGCTTAGGGGCTAGGGGTTCACCCCTCCACTTT. Translating gives CASSLGARGSPLHF.

There are a few counts of this clone. This chain connects TRBV7-2 to TRBJ2-2; 8 nucleotides agree with TRBD1. This CDR3 spans 14 amino acids. Looked up from germline, CDR1 is SGHTA and CDR2 is FQGNSA. The junction had 4 bases not matched to a gene; V was cut back by 6 bases and J by 4 bases. The DNA of the CDR3 is TGTGCCAGCAGAGCCACAGGGGGCACCGGGGAGCTGTTTTTT. As protein: CASRATGGTGELFF. The variable domain in full, with the rest retrieved from reference TRBV7-2 and TRBJ2-2, is GAGVSQSPSNKVTEKGKDVELRCDPISGHTALYWYRQSLGQGLEFLIYFQGNSAPDKSGLPSDRFSAERTGGSVSTLTIQRTQQEDSAVYLCASRATGGTGELFFGEGSRLTVL.

This clone has a single count. V usage is TRBV5-1 and J usage is TRBJ2-1; D possibly matches TRBD1 or TRBD2 (5 bases each). Germline values: CDR1 SGHRS, CDR2 YFSETQ. Trimming cost V 0 bases and J 1 base, with 11 bases left between them. The CDR3 sequence is 16 residues long. CDR3 in amino acids: CASSLALGVSYNEQFF. For the CDR3, the DNA is TGCGCCAGCAGCTTGGCCTTGGGGGTATCCTACAATGAGCAGTTCTTC.

The chain links TRBV12-5 to TRBJ2-1; unclear D gene. CDR3 length: 14 residues. The germline CDR1 and CDR2 sequences are LGHNT and FRNRAP. V was shortened by 5 bases and J by 3 bases, with 11 bases between the two germline ends. CDR3 sequence reads: CASGPQLRYNEQFF. The DNA of the CDR3 is TGTGCTAGTGGTCCTCAACTACGCTACAATGAGCAGTTCTTC.

J is TRBJ2-7 and V is TRBV19, with D unclear. This CDR3 comprises 14 residues. V was clipped by 2 bases and J by 4 bases, with 12 bases between them. The germline V gene has CDR1 LNHDA and CDR2 SQIVND (reference sequence). The CDR3 is CASSISVTSYEQYF. CDR3 coding DNA: TGTGCCAGTAGTATAAGCGTCACGTCGTACGAGCAGTACTTC.

The chain joins TRBV7-2 to TRBJ1-2, with a weak D call TRBD1 (5 bases). The germline V gene has CDR1 SGHTA and CDR2 FQGNSA. Trimming stripped 3 bases from V and 6 bases from J, with 11 bases between. This CDR3 spans 13 amino acids. DNA of the CDR3: TGTGCCAGCAGCTTGGGGGTGGGGGATGGCTACACCTTC. It is translated as CASSLGVGDGYTF.